This TCR beta chain was found in a study of blood T cell repertoires in COVID-19. The trim removed 5 bases at V and 4 bases at J, leaving 6 bases unmatched. This CDR3 spans 15 amino acids. Germline lookup yields CDR1 LGHNA and CDR2 YNFKEQ. The protocol was immunoSEQ multiplex PCR, while the TCRdb copy is restricted to in-frame clones and leaves out a portion. The top ten clones hold over 1.5% of a sample with about 140,000 clones, just over 85% of them seen once. The sequence came from a woman aged 60-75 years with acute or convalescent COVID-19. The chain is built from TRBV4-2 and TRBJ2-3; TRBD2 agrees at 10 bases. Material for sequencing was peripheral blood. CDR3 amino acids: CASSNLAGVSDTQYF. CDR3 nucleotides: TGTGCCAGCAGCAACCTAGCGGGGGTGTCAGATACGCAGTATTTT.